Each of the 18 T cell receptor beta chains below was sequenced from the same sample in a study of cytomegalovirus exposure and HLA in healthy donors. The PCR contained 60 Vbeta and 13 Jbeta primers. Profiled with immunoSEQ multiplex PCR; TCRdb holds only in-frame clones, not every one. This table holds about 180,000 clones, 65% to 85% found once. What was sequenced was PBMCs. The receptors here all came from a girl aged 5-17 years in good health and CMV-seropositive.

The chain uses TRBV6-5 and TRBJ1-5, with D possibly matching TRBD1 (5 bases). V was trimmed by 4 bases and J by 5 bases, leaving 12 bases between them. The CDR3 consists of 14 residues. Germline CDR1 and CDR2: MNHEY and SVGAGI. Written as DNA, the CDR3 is TGTGCCAGCAGTTCAGCTAGGGGCGATCAGCCCCAGCATTTT. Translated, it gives CASSSARGDQPQHF.

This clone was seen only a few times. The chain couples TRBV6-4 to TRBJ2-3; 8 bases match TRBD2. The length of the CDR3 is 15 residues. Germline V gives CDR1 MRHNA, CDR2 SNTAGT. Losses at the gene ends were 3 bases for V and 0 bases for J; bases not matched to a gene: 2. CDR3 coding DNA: TGTGCCAGCAGTGAGGCTAGCGGGAGCACAGATACGCAGTATTTT. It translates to CASSEASGSTDTQYF.

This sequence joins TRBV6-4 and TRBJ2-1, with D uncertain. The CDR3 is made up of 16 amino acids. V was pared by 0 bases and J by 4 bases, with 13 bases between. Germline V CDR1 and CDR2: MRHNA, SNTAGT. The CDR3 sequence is CASSDSNSLHYNEQFF. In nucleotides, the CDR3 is TGTGCCAGCAGTGACTCTAACTCCCTCCATTACAATGAGCAGTTCTTC.

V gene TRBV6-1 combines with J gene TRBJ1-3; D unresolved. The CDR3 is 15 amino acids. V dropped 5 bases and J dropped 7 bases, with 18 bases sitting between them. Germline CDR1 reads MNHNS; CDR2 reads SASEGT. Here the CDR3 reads CASSPPLAGWNTIYF. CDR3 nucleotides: TGTGCCAGCAGTCCGCCCCTGGCAGGTTGGAACACCATATATTTT.

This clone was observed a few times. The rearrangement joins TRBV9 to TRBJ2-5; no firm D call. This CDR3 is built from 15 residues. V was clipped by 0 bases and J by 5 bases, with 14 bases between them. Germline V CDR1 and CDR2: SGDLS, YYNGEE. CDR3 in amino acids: CASSVGAFEIETQYF. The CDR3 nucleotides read TGTGCCAGCAGCGTAGGAGCTTTTGAGATCGAGACCCAGTACTTC.

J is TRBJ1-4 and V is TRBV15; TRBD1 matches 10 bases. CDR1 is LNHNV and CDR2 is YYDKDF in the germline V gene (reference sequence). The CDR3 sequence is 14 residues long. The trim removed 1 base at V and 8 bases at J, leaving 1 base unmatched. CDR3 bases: TGTGCCACCAGCAGAGTGGGACAGGGGGAAAAACTGTTTTTT. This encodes CATSRVGQGEKLFF.

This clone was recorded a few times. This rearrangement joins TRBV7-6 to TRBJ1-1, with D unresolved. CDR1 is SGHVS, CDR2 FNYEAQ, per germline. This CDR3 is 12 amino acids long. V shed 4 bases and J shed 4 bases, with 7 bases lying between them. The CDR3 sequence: CASSSPGTEAFF. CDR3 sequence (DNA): TGTGCCAGCAGCTCCCCGGGCACTGAAGCTTTCTTT.

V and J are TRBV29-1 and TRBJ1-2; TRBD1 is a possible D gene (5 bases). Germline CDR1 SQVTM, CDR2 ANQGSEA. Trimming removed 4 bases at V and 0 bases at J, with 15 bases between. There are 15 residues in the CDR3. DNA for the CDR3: TGCAGCGTTGTATCCATTCAGGGTACTAACTATGGCTACACCTTC. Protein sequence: CSVVSIQGTNYGYTF.

The CDR3 DNA reads as TGTGCCATCAGTGGGCGGATAGCGGGATCTGGGAATGAGCAGTTCTTC. Protein: CAISGRIAGSGNEQFF. The chain links TRBV10-3 to TRBJ2-1; 8 bases are a match to TRBD2. In germline, CDR1 is ENHRY, CDR2 SYGVKD. The junction had 12 bases not matched to a gene; V was cut back by 4 bases and J by 7 bases. CDR3 length: 16 amino acids.

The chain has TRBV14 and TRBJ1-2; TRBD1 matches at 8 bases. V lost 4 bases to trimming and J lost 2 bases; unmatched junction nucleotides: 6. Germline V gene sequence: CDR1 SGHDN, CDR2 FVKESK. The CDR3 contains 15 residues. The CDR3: CASSPRTGINYGYTF. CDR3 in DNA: TGTGCCAGCAGCCCGAGGACAGGGATAAACTATGGCTACACCTTC.

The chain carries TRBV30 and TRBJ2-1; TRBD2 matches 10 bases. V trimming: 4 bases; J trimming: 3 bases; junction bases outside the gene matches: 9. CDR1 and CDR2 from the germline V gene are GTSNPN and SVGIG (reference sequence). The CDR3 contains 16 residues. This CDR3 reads CAWKRTSGTGYNEQFF. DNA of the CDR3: TGTGCCTGGAAAAGAACTAGCGGGACTGGCTACAATGAGCAGTTCTTC.

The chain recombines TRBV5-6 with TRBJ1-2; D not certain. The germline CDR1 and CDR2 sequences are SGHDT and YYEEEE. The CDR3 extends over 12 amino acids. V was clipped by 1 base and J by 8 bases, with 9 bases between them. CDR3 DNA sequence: TGTGCCAGCAGCTTGTGGGAGGGAGGCTACACCTTC. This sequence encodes CASSLWEGGYTF.

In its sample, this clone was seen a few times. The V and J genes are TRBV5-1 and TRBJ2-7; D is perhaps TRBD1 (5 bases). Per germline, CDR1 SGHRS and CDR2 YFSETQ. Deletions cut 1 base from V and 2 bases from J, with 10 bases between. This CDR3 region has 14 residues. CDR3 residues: CASSLRTQPYEQYF. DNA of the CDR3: TGCGCCAGCAGCTTGAGGACACAACCCTACGAGCAGTACTTC.

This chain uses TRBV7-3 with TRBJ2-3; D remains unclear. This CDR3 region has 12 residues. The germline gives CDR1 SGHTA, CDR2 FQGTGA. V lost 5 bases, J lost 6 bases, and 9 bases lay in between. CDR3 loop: CASSLYADTQYF. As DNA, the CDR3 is TGTGCCAGCAGCCTGTATGCGGATACGCAGTATTTT.

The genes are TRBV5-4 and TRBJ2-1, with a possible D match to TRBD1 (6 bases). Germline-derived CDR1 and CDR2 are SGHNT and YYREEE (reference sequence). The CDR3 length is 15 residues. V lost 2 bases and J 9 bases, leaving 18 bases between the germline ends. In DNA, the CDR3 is TGTGCCAGCAGCTTCGGGACACTTACGGGGAGTGAGCAGTTCTTC. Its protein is CASSFGTLTGSEQFF.

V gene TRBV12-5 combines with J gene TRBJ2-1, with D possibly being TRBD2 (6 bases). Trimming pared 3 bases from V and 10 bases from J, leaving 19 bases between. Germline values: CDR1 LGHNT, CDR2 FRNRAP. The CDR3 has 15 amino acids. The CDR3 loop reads CASGLPGLATWEQFF. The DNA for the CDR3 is TGTGCTAGTGGTTTACCGGGACTCGCTACCTGGGAGCAGTTCTTC.

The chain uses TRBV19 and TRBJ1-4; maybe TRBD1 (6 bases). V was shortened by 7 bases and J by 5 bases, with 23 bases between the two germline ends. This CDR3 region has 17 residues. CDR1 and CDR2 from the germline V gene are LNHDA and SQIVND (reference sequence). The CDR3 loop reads CASNDDRRGQLNEKLFF. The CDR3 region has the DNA TGTGCCAGTAACGACGACAGGCGGGGGCAACTGAATGAAAAACTGTTTTTT.

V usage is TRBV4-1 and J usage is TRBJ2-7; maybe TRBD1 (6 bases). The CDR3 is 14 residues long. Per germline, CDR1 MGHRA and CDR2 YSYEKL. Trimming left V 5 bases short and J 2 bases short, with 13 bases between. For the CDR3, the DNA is TGCGCCAGCAGCTCAGGGGCCAGTACCTACGAGCAGTACTTC. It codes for CASSSGASTYEQYF.